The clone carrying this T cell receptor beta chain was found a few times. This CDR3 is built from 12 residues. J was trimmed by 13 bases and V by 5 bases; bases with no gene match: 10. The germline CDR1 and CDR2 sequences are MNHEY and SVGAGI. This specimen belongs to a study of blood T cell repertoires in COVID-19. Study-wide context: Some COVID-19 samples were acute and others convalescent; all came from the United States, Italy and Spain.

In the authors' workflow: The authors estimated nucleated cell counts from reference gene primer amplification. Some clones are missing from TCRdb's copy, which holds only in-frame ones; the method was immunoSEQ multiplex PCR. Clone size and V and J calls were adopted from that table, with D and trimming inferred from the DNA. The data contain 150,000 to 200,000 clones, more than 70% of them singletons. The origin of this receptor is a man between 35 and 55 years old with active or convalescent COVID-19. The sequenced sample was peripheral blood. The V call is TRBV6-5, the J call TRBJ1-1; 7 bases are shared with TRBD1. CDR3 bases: TGTGCCAGCAGTAACCGAGGGACAGTGGGTTTCTTT. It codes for CASSNRGTVGFF.